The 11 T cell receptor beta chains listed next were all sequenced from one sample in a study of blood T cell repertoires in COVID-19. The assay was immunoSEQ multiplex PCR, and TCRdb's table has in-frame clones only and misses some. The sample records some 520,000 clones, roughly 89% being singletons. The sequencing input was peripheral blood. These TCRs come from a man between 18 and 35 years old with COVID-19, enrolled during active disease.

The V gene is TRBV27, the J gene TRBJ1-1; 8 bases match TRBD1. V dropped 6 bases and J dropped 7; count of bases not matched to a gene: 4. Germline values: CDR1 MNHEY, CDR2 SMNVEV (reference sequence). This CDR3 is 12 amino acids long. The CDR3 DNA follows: TGTGCCAGCAGGGACAGGGCGAGTGAAGCTTTCTTT. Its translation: CASRDRASEAFF.

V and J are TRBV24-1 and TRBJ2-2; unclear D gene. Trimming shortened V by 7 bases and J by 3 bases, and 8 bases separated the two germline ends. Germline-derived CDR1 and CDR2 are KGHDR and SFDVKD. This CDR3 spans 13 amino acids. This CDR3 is CATRSSYTGELFF. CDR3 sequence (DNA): TGTGCCACCAGATCGTCGTACACCGGGGAGCTGTTTTTT.

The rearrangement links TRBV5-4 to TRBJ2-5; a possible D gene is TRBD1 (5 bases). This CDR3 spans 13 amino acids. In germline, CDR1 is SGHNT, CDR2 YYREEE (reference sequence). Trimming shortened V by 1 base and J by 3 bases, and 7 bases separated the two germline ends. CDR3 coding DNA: TGTGCCAGCAGCTTGCAAGGGGAAGAGACCCAGTACTTC. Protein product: CASSLQGEETQYF.

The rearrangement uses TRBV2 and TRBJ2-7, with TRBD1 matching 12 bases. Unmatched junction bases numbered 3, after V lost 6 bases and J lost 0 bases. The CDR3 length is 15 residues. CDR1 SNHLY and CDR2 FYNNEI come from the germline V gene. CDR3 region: CASRGTGGFSYEQYF. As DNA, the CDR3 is TGTGCCAGCAGGGGGACAGGGGGCTTCTCCTACGAGCAGTACTTC.

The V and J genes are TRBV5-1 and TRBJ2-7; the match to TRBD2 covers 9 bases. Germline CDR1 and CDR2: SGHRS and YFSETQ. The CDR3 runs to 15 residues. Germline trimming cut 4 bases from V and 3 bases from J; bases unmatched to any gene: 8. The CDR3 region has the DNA TGCGCCAGCAGCCAACCTAATAGCGGGAGCTACGAGCAGTACTTC. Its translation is CASSQPNSGSYEQYF.

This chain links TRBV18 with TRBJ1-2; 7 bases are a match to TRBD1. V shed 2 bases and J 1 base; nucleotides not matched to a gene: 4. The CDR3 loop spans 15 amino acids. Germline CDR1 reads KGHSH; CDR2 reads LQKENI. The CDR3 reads CASSPATGFNYGYTF. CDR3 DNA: TGTGCCAGCTCACCAGCGACAGGGTTTAACTATGGCTACACCTTC.

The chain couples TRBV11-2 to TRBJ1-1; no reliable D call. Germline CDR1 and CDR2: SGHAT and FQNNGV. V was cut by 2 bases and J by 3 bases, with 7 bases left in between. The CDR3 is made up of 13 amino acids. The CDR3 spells CASSLWRDTEAFF. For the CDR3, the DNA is TGTGCCAGCAGCTTATGGAGGGACACTGAAGCTTTCTTT.

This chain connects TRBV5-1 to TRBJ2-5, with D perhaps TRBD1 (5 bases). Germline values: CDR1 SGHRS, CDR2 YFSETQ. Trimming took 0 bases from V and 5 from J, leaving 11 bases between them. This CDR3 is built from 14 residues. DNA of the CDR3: TGCGCCAGCAGCTTGGGGGTAGGGGCGGAGACCCAGTACTTC. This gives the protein CASSLGVGAETQYF.

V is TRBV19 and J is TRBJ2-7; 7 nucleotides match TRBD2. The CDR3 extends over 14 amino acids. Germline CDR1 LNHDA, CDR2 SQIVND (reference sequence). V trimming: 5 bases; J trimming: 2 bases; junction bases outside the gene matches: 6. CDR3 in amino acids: CASSQRGITYEQYF. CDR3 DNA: TGTGCCAGTAGTCAGCGGGGCATTACCTACGAGCAGTACTTC.

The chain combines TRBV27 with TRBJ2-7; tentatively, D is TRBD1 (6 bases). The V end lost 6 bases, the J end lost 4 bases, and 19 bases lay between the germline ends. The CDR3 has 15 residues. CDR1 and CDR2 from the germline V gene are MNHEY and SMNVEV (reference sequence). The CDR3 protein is CASRPGTLLTYEQYF. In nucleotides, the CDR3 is TGTGCCAGCAGGCCCGGGACACTGCTGACGTACGAGCAGTACTTC.

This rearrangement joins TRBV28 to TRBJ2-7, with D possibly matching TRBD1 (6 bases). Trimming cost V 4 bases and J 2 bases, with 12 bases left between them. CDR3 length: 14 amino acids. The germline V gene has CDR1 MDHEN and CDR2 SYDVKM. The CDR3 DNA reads TGTGCCAGCAGTTCCTCGGGACATCCCTACGAGCAGTACTTC. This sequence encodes CASSSSGHPYEQYF.